This T cell receptor beta chain is from a study of blood T cells in healthy people across ages. Germline loops: CDR1 KGHDR, CDR2 SFDVKD. Between the trimmed V and J ends, which lost 0 bases and 4 bases, there was a span of 11 bases. This CDR3 is built from 15 residues. Comments on this clonotype: Antigen specificity is unknown.

Findings of the study overall: Roughly linearly, TCR beta diversity per million T cells fell as age increased.

Then a second PCR, running roughly 6 to 12 cycles, was carried out with a sample-barcoded 5' primer and a J-beta primer mix. The template-switch adaptor, which had 12 random nucleotides, put a tag on each cDNA molecule. TCRdb reanalysed the 5' RACE reads using MiXCR and keeps one entry per CDR3 protein. This repertoire shows about 760,000 distinct CDR3 sequences, approximately 25% found once; its top ten account for roughly 9%. These data were also reused for a study on T cells of mothers and their children. This second report adds: Samples were obtained from a few healthy Caucasian mothers and their six children. Slightly, though not significantly, more overlap was seen in related than in unrelated mother-child pairs.

The chain combines TRBV24-1 with TRBJ2-5; tentative D call: TRBD1 (5 bases). This sequence originates from a boy aged 10-17 years in good health. What was sequenced was blood. CDR3 amino acids: CATSDLAGNVETQYF. CDR3 nucleotides: TGTGCCACCAGTGATTTGGCAGGGAACGTAGAGACCCAGTACTTC.